The clone carrying this T cell receptor beta chain occurred a few times. The protocol was immunoSEQ multiplex PCR, while the TCRdb copy is restricted to in-frame clones and leaves out a portion. Of about 9,200 clones listed, around 88% are singletons. Trimming took off 0 bases at V and 1 base at J, with 9 bases between the two ends. This CDR3 spans 16 amino acids. The germline CDR1 and CDR2 sequences are ENHRY and SYGVKD. These data belong to a study of T cell repertoires in MIS-A myocarditis. This chain uses TRBV10-3 with TRBJ1-4; D may be TRBD1 (6 bases). Sequenced: thoracic lymph node tissue obtained at autopsy. The source of this sequence is a young man with fulminant myocarditis from multisystem inflammatory syndrome in adults (MIS-A) after COVID-19. CDR3 region: CAISESNRETNEKLFF. The CDR3 nucleotides are TGTGCCATCAGTGAGTCGAACAGGGAAACTAATGAAAAACTGTTTTTT.